This T cell receptor (beta chain) was identified during a study of blood T cell repertoires in COVID-19. The method was immunoSEQ multiplex PCR; TCRdb's version includes in-frame clones alone and lacks a portion of them. The table includes about 130,000 clones, 79% detected once. Germline V gene sequence: CDR1 SGHDT, CDR2 YYEEEE. This CDR3 has 13 residues. After removal of 4 bases from V and 10 bases from J, the junction contained 6 bases not matched to a gene. Material for sequencing was peripheral blood. This chain uses TRBV5-6 with TRBJ1-1, with 11 positions matching TRBD1. The receptor comes from a woman in her 70s with COVID-19, enrolled during active disease. The CDR3 reads CASSLGQGARAFF. DNA for the CDR3: TGTGCCAGCAGCCTCGGACAGGGGGCAAGAGCTTTCTTT. Looking up the rest from reference TRBV5-6 and TRBJ1-1 gives the full variable domain: DAGVTQSPTHLIKTRGQQVTLRCSPKSGHDTVSWYQQALGQGPQFIFQYYEEEERQRGNFPDRFSGHQFPNYSSELNVNALLLGDSALYLCASSLGQGARAFFGQGTRLTVV.